The rows below give T cell receptor beta chains drawn from one sample of a study of shared clonotypes between healthy human individuals. Data came from immunoSEQ multiplex PCR; TCRdb stores just in-frame clones and leaves some out. The table has some 510,000 clones, around 74% seen once; the top ten hold 10% to 15%. The specimen was PBMCs. The origin of the receptors is a woman between 35 and 50 years old in good health. Some clones in this sample may be carry-over from other donors' samples. The CDR3 runs from the conserved cysteine through the conserved F or W. Fields, in order: V gene, CDR3 length, J gene, clone size, D gene, CDR3 protein, CDR3 DNA. D genes are given only for firm matches. Size is omitted from some rows. Given values are once, few, many or a class for expanded clones.

TRBV4-2,14,TRBJ2-7,NA,NA,CASSLGPPAPEQYF,TGTGCCAGCAGCTTAGGGCCCCCCGCCCCCGAGCAGTACTTC
TRBV7-2,15,TRBJ2-7,NA,NA,CASSLGGEAEGEQYF,TGTGCCAGCAGCTTGGGTGGGGAGGCGGAAGGGGAGCAGTACTTC
TRBV4-3,16,TRBJ2-3,many,TRBD2,CASSQETGAGADTQYF,TGCGCCAGCAGCCAAGAGACGGGAGCGGGGGCAGATACGCAGTATTTT
TRBV11-1,15,TRBJ1-1,NA,NA,CASSPFRDVNTEAFF,TGTGCCAGCAGCCCCTTTAGAGATGTGAACACTGAAGCTTTCTTT
TRBV6-1,14,TRBJ1-3,NA,NA,CASSEEQTTNTIYF,TGTGCCAGCAGTGAAGAACAGACTACAAACACCATATATTTT
TRBV19,14,TRBJ1-6,NA,NA,CASSQPRGSSPLHF,TGTGCCAGTAGTCAGCCTCGGGGGAGTTCACCCCTCCACTTT
TRBV7-2,15,TRBJ2-7,NA,NA,CASSLTWGPSYEQYF,TGTGCCAGCAGCTTAACCTGGGGGCCCTCCTACGAGCAGTACTTC
TRBV30,13,TRBJ1-6,NA,NA,CAWSALQDSPLHF,TGTGCCTGGAGTGCCTTGCAAGATTCACCCCTCCACTTT
TRBV2,15,TRBJ2-1,NA,TRBD2,CASSEGLAAYNEQFF,TGTGCCAGCAGTGAGGGGCTAGCGGCTTACAATGAGCAGTTCTTC
TRBV19,15,TRBJ2-7,NA,TRBD1,CASSETGTGNNEQYF,TGTGCCAGTAGTGAGACCGGGACAGGGAACAACGAGCAGTACTTC
TRBV2,16,TRBJ1-3,NA,TRBD1,CASSARGPYSGNTIYF,TGTGCCAGCAGTGCGAGGGGGCCTTACTCTGGAAACACCATATATTTT
TRBV27,13,TRBJ2-3,few,NA,CASSLRVADTQYF,TGTGCCAGCAGTTTAAGGGTCGCAGATACGCAGTATTTT
TRBV29-1,13,TRBJ2-7,NA,TRBD2,CSVVSSGLYEQYF,TGCAGCGTTGTTTCTAGCGGGCTCTACGAGCAGTACTTC
TRBV5-1,15,TRBJ2-2,few,NA,CASSPYRESTGELFF,TGCGCCAGCAGCCCGTACAGGGAATCCACCGGGGAGCTGTTTTTT
TRBV5-1,16,TRBJ2-1,NA,NA,CASSLKIGAGAYEQFF,TGCGCCAGCAGCTTGAAAATAGGTGCAGGGGCCTATGAGCAGTTCTTC
TRBV5-1,16,TRBJ2-7,NA,TRBD1,CASSPMKGQGGGKQYF,TGCGCCAGCAGCCCGATGAAAGGACAGGGGGGAGGGAAGCAGTACTTC
TRBV7-7,16,TRBJ2-5,once,TRBD2,CASSPDGGMGGETQYF,TGTGCCAGCAGCCCGGACGGGGGGATGGGAGGAGAGACCCAGTACTTC
TRBV11-3,13,TRBJ2-1,NA,NA,CASSLAPLDEQFF,TGTGCCAGCAGCTTAGCCCCCCTTGATGAGCAGTTCTTC
TRBV27,13,TRBJ1-1,NA,NA,CASSLSRNTEAFF,TGTGCCAGCAGTTTATCGAGGAACACTGAAGCTTTCTTT
TRBV7-3,14,TRBJ1-2,NA,NA,CASSPESRSYGYTF,TGTGCCAGCAGCCCAGAAAGCCGTTCCTATGGCTACACCTTC
TRBV5-1,14,TRBJ2-4,NA,NA,CASSLAYTSYIQYF,TGCGCCAGCAGCTTGGCCTACACGTCCTACATTCAGTACTTC
TRBV13,12,TRBJ2-7,NA,TRBD1,CASSPDRDEQYF,TGTGCCAGCAGCCCCGACAGGGACGAGCAGTACTTC
TRBV27,13,TRBJ2-1,NA,NA,CASSFFGRSEQFF,TGTGCCAGCAGTTTTTTTGGGCGTAGTGAGCAGTTCTTC
TRBV6-4,13,TRBJ1-2,NA,NA,CASSDGGLNGYTF,TGTGCCAGCAGTGACGGGGGGTTGAATGGCTACACCTTC
TRBV28,13,TRBJ2-7,NA,TRBD2,CASSTGTSGRAHF,TGTGCCAGCAGCACCGGGACTAGCGGGAGGGCTCACTTC
TRBV4-2,16,TRBJ2-7,once,TRBD1,CASSQGETGDPYEQYF,TGTGCCAGCAGCCAAGGTGAGACAGGGGATCCTTACGAGCAGTACTTC
TRBV19,16,TRBJ1-3,many,TRBD1,CASSIQGANSGNTIYF,TGTGCCAGTAGTATCCAGGGGGCCAACTCTGGAAACACCATATATTTT
TRBV28,13,TRBJ1-2,NA,NA,CASSPPGRGGYTF,TGTGCCAGCAGTCCCCCAGGGCGGGGTGGCTACACCTTC
TRBV30,13,TRBJ1-3,NA,TRBD1,CAWSVVLAGGQNF,TGTGCCTGGAGTGTAGTGTTGGCAGGGGGCCAAAATTTT
TRBV18,13,TRBJ2-7,NA,NA,CASSPIETGEQYF,TGTGCCAGCTCACCTATTGAAACGGGTGAGCAGTACTTC
TRBV27,15,TRBJ1-1,NA,TRBD1,CASSLGAQGPPEAFF,TGTGCCAGCAGTTTAGGGGCACAGGGGCCCCCTGAAGCTTTCTTT
TRBV7-9,15,TRBJ2-1,NA,TRBD2,CASSLGLAAYNEQFF,TGTGCCAGCAGCCTCGGACTAGCGGCATACAATGAGCAGTTCTTC
TRBV28,16,TRBJ1-5,NA,TRBD1,CASSLWTGEGNQPQHF,TGTGCCAGCAGTTTGTGGACAGGGGAGGGCAATCAGCCCCAGCATTTT
TRBV5-1,16,TRBJ2-2,NA,TRBD2,CASTQGGLANTGELFF,TGCGCCAGCACCCAAGGGGGACTAGCGAACACCGGGGAGCTGTTTTTT
TRBV9,14,TRBJ2-2,NA,NA,CASSVVQNTGELFF,TGTGCCAGCAGCGTAGTCCAGAACACCGGGGAGCTGTTTTTT
TRBV1,17,TRBJ2-2,few,NA,CTSSPLTGPDNTGELFF,TGCACCAGCAGCCCCCTGACCGGTCCGGATAACACCGGGGAGCTGTTTTTT
TRBV20-1,11,TRBJ2-1,NA,NA,CSAGVYSEQFF,TGCAGTGCGGGGGTCTATAGTGAGCAGTTCTTC
TRBV5-1,15,TRBJ2-1,once,TRBD1,CASRRQGATYNEQFF,TGCGCCAGCCGTCGACAGGGGGCTACTTACAATGAGCAGTTCTTC
TRBV12-5,15,TRBJ2-1,NA,NA,CASGIRAVPYNEQFF,TGTGCTAGTGGCATCCGTGCGGTTCCCTACAATGAGCAGTTCTTC
TRBV28,12,TRBJ2-5,NA,NA,CASSWGSETQYF,TGTGCCAGCAGCTGGGGGAGCGAGACCCAGTACTTC
TRBV4-1,14,TRBJ1-2,few,NA,CASSQYGGIYGYTF,TGCGCCAGCAGCCAATATGGGGGGATCTATGGCTACACCTTC
TRBV6-5,13,TRBJ1-1,NA,NA,CASTREMNTEAFF,TGTGCCAGCACAAGGGAAATGAACACTGAAGCTTTCTTT
TRBV7-2,16,TRBJ2-1,few,TRBD2,CASSPSLLAGVGEQFF,TGTGCCAGCAGCCCTAGCCTACTAGCGGGAGTGGGGGAGCAGTTCTTC
TRBV11-2,17,TRBJ2-3,NA,TRBD2,CASSLDRGTRGPDTQYF,TGTGCCAGCAGCTTAGATCGAGGGACTAGAGGCCCGGATACGCAGTATTTT